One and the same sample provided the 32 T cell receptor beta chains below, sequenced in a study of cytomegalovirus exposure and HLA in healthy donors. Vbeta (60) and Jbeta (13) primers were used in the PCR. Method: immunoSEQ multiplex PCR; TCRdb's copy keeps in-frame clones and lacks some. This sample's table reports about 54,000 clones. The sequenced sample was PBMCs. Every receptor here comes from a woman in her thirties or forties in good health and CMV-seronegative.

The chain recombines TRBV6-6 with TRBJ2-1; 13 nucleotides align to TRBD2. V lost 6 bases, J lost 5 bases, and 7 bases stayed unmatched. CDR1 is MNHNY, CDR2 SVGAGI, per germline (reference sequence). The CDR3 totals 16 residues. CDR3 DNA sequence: TGTGCCAGCAGCTTCCCCGGACTAGCGGGAGACAATGAGCAGTTCTTC. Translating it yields CASSFPGLAGDNEQFF.

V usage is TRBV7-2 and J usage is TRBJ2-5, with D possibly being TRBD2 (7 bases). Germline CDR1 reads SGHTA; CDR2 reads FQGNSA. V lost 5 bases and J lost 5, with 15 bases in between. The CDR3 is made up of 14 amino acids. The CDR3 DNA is TGTGCCAGCAGCCGCGAGGGGGGGCGGGAGACCCAGTACTTC. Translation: CASSREGGRETQYF. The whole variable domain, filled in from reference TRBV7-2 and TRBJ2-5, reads GAGVSQSPSNKVTEKGKDVELRCDPISGHTALYWYRQSLGQGLEFLIYFQGNSAPDKSGLPSDRFSAERTGGSVSTLTIQRTQQEDSAVYLCASSREGGRETQYFGPGTRLLVL.

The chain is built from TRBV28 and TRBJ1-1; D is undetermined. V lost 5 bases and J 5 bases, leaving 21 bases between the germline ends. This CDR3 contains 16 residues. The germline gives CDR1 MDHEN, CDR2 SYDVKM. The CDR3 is CASSRPAGQDKTEAFF. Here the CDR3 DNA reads TGTGCCAGCAGTAGGCCAGCGGGTCAAGATAAGACTGAAGCTTTCTTT.

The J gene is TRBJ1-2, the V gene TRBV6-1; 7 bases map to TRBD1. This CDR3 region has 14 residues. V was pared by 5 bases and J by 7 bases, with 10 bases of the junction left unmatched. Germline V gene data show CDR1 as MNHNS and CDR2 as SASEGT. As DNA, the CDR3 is TGTGCCAGCAGTCGGTTGGAGGGGGCTAGTGGCTACACCTTC. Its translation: CASSRLEGASGYTF.

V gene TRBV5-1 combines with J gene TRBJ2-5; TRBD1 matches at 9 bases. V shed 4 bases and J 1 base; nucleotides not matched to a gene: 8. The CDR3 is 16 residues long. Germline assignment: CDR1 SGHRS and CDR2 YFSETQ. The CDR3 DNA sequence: TGCGCCAGCAGCCGTGGACAGGGGAATATCCAAGAGACCCAGTACTTC. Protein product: CASSRGQGNIQETQYF.

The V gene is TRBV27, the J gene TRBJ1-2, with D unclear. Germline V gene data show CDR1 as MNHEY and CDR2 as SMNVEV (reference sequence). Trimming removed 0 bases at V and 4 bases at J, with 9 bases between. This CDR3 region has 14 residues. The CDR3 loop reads CASSLSYSFYGYTF. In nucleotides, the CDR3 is TGTGCCAGCAGTTTATCTTACAGTTTCTATGGCTACACCTTC.

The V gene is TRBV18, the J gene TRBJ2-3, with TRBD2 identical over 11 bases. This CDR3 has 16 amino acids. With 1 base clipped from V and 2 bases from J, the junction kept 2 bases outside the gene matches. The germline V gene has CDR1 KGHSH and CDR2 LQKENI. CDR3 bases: TGTGCCAGCTCACCACTAGCGGGGGGGGCCACAGATACGCAGTATTTT. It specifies CASSPLAGGATDTQYF.

The CDR3 nucleotides read TGTGCCACCAGCAGATCCCGGGACAGCTCTGGAAACACCATATATTTT. Its translation is CATSRSRDSSGNTIYF. The chain joins TRBV15 to TRBJ1-3; 7 bases map to TRBD1. V trimming: 2 bases; J trimming: 0 bases; junction bases outside the gene matches: 4. Germline assignment: CDR1 LNHNV and CDR2 YYDKDF (reference sequence). The CDR3 is 16 amino acids.

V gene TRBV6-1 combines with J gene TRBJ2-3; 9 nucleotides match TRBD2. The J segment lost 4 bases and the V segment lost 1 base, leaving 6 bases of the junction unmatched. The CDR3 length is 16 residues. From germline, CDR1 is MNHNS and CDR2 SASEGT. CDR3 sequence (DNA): TGTGCCAGCAGTGAAGTGAGTAGCGGGGGAGCAGATACGCAGTATTTT. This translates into CASSEVSSGGADTQYF.

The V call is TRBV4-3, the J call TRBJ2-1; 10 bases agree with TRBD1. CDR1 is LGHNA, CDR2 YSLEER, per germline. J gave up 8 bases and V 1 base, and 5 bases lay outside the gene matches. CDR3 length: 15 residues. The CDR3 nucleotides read TGCGCCAGCAGCCAAGCGGGACAGGGGTTCCATGAGCAGTTCTTC. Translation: CASSQAGQGFHEQFF.

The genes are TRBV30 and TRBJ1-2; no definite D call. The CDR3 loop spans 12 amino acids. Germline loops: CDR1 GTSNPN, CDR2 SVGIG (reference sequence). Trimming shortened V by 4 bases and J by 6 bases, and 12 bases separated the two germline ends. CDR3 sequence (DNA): TGTGCCTGGAACTTGGTGCGCGATGGCTACACCTTC. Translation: CAWNLVRDGYTF.

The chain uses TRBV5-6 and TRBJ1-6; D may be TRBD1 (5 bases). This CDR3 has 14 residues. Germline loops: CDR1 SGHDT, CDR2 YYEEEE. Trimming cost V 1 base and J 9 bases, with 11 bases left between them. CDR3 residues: CASSLSSGGSPLHF. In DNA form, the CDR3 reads TGTGCCAGCAGCTTGTCGTCGGGGGGTTCACCCCTCCACTTT.

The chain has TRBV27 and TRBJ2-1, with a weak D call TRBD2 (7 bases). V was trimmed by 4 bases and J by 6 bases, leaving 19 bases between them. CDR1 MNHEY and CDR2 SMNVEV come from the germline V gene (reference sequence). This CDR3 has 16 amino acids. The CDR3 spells CASSSGWGGQLNEQFF. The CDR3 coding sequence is TGTGCCAGCAGTTCAGGGTGGGGGGGACAACTCAATGAGCAGTTCTTC.

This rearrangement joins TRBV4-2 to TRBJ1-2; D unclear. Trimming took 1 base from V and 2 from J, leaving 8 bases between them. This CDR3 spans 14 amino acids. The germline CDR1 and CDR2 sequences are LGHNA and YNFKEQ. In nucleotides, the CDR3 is TGTGCCAGCAGCCAAGGAGGGCCCAACTATGGCTACACCTTC. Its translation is CASSQGGPNYGYTF.

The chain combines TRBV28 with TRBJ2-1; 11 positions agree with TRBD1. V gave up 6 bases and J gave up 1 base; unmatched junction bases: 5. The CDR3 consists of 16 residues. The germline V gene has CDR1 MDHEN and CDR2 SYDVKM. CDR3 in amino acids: CASSPGQGASYNEQFF. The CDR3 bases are TGTGCCAGCAGCCCTGGACAGGGGGCGTCCTACAATGAGCAGTTCTTC.

The CDR3 nucleotides read TGTGCCAGCAGTGACTCGAGCAGGGGTGGTCAGCCCCAGCATTTT. This translates into CASSDSSRGGQPQHF. The rearrangement joins TRBV6-4 to TRBJ1-5; TRBD1 might be the D (6 bases). V lost 0 bases and J lost 6, with 12 bases in between. The CDR3 is 15 residues long. Looked up from germline, CDR1 is MRHNA and CDR2 is SNTAGT.

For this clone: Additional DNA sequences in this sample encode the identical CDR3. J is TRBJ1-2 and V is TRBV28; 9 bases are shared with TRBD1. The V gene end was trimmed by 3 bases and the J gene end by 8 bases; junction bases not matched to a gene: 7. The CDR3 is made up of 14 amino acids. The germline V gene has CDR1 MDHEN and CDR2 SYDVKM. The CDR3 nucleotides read TGTGCCAGCAGTTTCTCCGGGACAGGGTACGGCTACACCTTC. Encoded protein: CASSFSGTGYGYTF.

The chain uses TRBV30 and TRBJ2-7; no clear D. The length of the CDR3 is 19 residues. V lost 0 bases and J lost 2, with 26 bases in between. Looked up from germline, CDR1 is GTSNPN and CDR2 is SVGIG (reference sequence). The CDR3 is CAWSVPEVRFLRSPYEQYF. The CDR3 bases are TGTGCCTGGAGTGTACCTGAAGTGAGGTTTTTAAGGTCCCCCTACGAGCAGTACTTC.

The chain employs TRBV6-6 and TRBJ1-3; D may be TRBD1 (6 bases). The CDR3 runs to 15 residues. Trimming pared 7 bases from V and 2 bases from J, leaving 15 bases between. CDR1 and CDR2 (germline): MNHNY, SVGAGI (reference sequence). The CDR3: CASIKQGIAGNTIYF. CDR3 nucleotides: TGTGCCAGCATTAAACAGGGCATAGCTGGAAACACCATATATTTT.

CDR3 sequence reads: CASSLGGQRRQETQYF. For the CDR3, the DNA is TGTGCCAGCAGCTTGGGTGGCCAGCGTCGGCAAGAGACCCAGTACTTC. V and J are TRBV5-6 and TRBJ2-5; unclear D gene. The CDR3 totals 16 residues. CDR1 and CDR2 (germline): SGHDT, YYEEEE. V was clipped by 0 bases and J by 2 bases, with 14 bases between them.

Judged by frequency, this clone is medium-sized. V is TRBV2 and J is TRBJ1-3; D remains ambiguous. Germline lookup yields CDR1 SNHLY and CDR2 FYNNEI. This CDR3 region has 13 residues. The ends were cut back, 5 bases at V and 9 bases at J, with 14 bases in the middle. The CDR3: CASSPASTGTIYF. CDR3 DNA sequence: TGTGCCAGCAGTCCAGCGTCTACTGGCACCATATATTTT.

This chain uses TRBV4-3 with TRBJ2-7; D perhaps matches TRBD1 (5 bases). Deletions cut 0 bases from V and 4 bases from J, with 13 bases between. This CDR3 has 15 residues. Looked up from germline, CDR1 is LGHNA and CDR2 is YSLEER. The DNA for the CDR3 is TGCGCCAGCAGCCAAGATGCCCAGGGTGGGTACGAGCAGTACTTC. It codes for CASSQDAQGGYEQYF.

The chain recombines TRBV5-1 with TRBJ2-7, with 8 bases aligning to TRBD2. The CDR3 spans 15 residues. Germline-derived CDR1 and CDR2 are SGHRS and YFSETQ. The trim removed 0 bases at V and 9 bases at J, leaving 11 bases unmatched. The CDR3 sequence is CASSLGREGHDAQYF. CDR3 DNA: TGCGCCAGCAGCTTGGGACGGGAGGGCCACGACGCGCAGTACTTC.

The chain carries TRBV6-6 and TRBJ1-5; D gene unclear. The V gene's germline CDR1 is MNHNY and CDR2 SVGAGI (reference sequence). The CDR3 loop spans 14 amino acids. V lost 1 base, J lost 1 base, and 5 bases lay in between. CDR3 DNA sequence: TGTGCCAGCAGTTACTGGCAGAGCAATCAGCCCCAGCATTTT. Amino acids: CASSYWQSNQPQHF.

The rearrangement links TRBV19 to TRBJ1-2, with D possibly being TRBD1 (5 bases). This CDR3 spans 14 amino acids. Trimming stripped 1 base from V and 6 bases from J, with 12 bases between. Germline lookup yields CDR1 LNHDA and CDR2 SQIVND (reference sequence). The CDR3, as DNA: TGTGCCAGTAGTATAGGGACACATTTCGATGGCTACACCTTC. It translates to CASSIGTHFDGYTF.

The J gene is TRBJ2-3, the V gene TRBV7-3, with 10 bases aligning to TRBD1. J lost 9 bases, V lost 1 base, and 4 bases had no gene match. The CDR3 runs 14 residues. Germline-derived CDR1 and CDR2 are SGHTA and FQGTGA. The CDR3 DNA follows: TGTGCCAGCAGCTTAAAGGGACAGGGGAAGACGCAGTATTTT. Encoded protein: CASSLKGQGKTQYF.

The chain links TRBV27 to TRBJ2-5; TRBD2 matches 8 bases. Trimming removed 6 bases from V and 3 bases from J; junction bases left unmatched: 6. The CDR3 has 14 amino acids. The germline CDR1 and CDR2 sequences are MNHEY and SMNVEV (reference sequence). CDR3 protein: CASRSGRGEETQYF. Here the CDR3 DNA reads TGTGCCAGCAGGAGCGGGCGGGGGGAAGAGACCCAGTACTTC.

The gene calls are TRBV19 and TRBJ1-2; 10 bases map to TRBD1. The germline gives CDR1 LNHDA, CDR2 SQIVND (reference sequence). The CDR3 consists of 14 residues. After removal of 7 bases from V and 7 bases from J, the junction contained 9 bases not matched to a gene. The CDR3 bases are TGTGCCAGTAAGGGGACAGGGGATTCGGGTGGCTACACCTTC. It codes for CASKGTGDSGGYTF.

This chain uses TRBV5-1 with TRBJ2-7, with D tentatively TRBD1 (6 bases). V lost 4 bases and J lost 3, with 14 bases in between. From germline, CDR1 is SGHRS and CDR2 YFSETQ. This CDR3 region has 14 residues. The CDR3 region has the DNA TGCGCCAGCAGCCCCGAGCAGGGGATCTACGAGCAGTACTTC. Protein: CASSPEQGIYEQYF.

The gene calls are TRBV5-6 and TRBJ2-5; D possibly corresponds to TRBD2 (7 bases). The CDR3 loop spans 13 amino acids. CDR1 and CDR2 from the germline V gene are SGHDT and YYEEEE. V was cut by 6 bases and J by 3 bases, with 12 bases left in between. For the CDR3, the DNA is TGTGCCAGCAAAGGGGGGGGAAAAGAGACCCAGTACTTC. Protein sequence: CASKGGGKETQYF.

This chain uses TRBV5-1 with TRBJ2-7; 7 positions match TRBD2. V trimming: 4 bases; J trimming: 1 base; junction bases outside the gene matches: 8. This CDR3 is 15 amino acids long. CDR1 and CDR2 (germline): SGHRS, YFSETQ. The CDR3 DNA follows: TGCGCCAGCAGCGAAATAGCGGGCCGGTCCTACGAGCAGTACTTC. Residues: CASSEIAGRSYEQYF. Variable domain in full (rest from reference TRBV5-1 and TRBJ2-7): KAGVTQTPRYLIKTRGQQVTLSCSPISGHRSVSWYQQTPGQGLQFLFEYFSETQRNKGNFPGRFSGRQFSNSRSEMNVSTLELGDSALYLCASSEIAGRSYEQYFGPGTRLTVT.

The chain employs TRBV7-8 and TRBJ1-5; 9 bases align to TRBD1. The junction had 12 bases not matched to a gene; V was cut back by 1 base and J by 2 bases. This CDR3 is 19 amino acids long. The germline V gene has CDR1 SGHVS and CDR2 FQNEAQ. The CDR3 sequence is CASSLVAGYRGRGNQPQHF. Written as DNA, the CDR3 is TGTGCCAGCAGCTTAGTCGCGGGGTACAGGGGGCGGGGCAATCAGCCCCAGCATTTT.